This TCR beta chain came from a study of blood T cells in healthy people across ages. V lost 4 bases and J 0 bases, leaving 13 bases between the germline ends. The CDR3 runs to 15 residues. Per the germline V gene, CDR1 is SGHDT and CDR2 is YYEEEE. This clonotype has a handful of counts. Using a J-beta primer mix together with a sample-barcoded 5' primer, a second PCR was run for about 6 to 11 cycles. From the 5' RACE reads, TCRdb called clonotypes with MiXCR, one entry per CDR3 protein. The sample records just under 900,000 distinct CDR3 sequences, less than 35% being singletons. This sequence originates from a woman older than 75 in good health. This rearrangement joins TRBV5-6 to TRBJ1-1, with a tentative D call TRBD1 (6 bases). The sample taken for sequencing was blood. As DNA, the CDR3 is TGTGCCAGCAGCAACCGACAGGAGCTGAACACTGAAGCTTTCTTT. Translation gives CASSNRQELNTEAFF.